This entry lists 25 T cell receptor beta chains sequenced from one sample in a study of OX40 agonist ivuxolimab in advanced cancers. The data were produced by immunoSEQ multiplex PCR, yet TCRdb's version contains in-frame clones alone and is incomplete. The data show about 70,000 clones, about 81% seen once. The input for sequencing was CD4+ or CD8+ T cells sorted from blood, taken in a trial of the OX40 agonist ivuxolimab. These receptors all come from an adult with an advanced solid tumor such as melanoma, head and neck, liver or kidney cancer.

The V gene is TRBV11-3, the J gene TRBJ2-5; D is undetermined. The end of the DNA fits TRBJ2-7 better, so the J call may be wrong. In germline, CDR1 is SGHNT, CDR2 YENEEA. The CDR3 loop spans 12 amino acids. This chain's CDR3 is CASSLQDYEQYF. Here the CDR3 DNA reads TGTGCCAGCAGCTTACAGGATTACGAGCAGTACTTC.

The chain uses TRBV7-6 and TRBJ1-3; D not certain. V dropped 5 bases and J dropped 0 bases, with 8 bases sitting between them. Germline assignment: CDR1 SGHVS and CDR2 FNYEAQ. The CDR3 runs to 14 residues. The CDR3 loop is CASSQTYSGNTIYF. As DNA, the CDR3 is TGTGCCAGCAGCCAAACCTACTCTGGAAACACCATATATTTT.

This clone was counted once. The chain employs TRBV7-2 and TRBJ2-5, with 7 bases aligning to TRBD2. The junction had 8 bases not matched to a gene; V was cut back by 3 bases and J by 4 bases. CDR1 is SGHTA and CDR2 is FQGNSA in the germline V gene. The CDR3 sequence is 15 residues long. CDR3 sequence reads: CASSLEGGSGETQYF. The CDR3 bases are TGTGCCAGCAGCTTGGAGGGAGGGTCGGGAGAGACCCAGTACTTC.

In the case of this clone: The junction shows a germline mismatch at one end, possibly a read error. This sequence joins TRBV9 and TRBJ1-4; the D is unclear. The CDR3 extends over 15 amino acids. Germline V gene lookup returns CDR1 SGDLS and CDR2 YYNGEE. The CDR3 protein is CASSVGAAQNEKLFF. The CDR3 bases are TGTGCCAGCAGCGTAGGGGCAGCCCAGAATGAAAAGCTGTTTTTT.

The genes are TRBV11-1 and TRBJ2-3, with 9 bases lining up with TRBD2. This CDR3 has 16 amino acids. Germline CDR1 SGHAT, CDR2 FQDESV (reference sequence). The V gene end was trimmed by 3 bases and the J gene end by 3 bases; junction bases not matched to a gene: 7. The CDR3 sequence: CASSFFSGSFTDTQYF. The DNA of the CDR3 is TGTGCCAGCAGCTTTTTTAGCGGGAGTTTTACAGATACGCAGTATTTT.

The chain links TRBV7-9 to TRBJ2-7, with D uncertain. The CDR3 runs 14 residues. CDR1 is SEHNR and CDR2 is FQNEAQ in the germline V gene (reference sequence). V lost 1 base and J lost 0, with 7 bases in between. The CDR3 DNA reads as TGTGCCAGCAGCTTAGTTGCGAGCTCCTACGAGCAGTACTTC. The encoded protein is CASSLVASSYEQYF.

The chain employs TRBV19 and TRBJ2-1; 7 bases align to TRBD1. With V trimmed by 3 bases and J by 8 bases, 13 bases remained unmatched. The germline gives CDR1 LNHDA, CDR2 SQIVND (reference sequence). The CDR3 is 16 amino acids. The CDR3 region is CASSIVGQGEGDEQFF. The CDR3 bases are TGTGCCAGTAGTATTGTAGGGCAGGGGGAAGGTGATGAGCAGTTCTTC.

The table lists this clone with a few counts. The chain employs TRBV18 and TRBJ2-7, with D unclear. The length of the CDR3 is 14 residues. CDR1 is KGHSH and CDR2 is LQKENI in the germline V gene. Deletions cut 0 bases from V and 3 bases from J, with 9 bases between. This CDR3 is CASSPPDNGYEQYF. The CDR3 DNA sequence: TGTGCCAGCTCACCACCCGACAATGGCTACGAGCAGTACTTC.

The chain recombines TRBV7-2 with TRBJ1-1; TRBD1 aligns across 9 bases. Trimming at V came to 5 bases and at J to 4 bases, leaving 11 bases not matched to a gene. Germline CDR1 is SGHTA and CDR2 is FQGNSA. The CDR3 is 16 residues long. CDR3 protein: CASSVGTGYGSTEAFF. In nucleotides, the CDR3 is TGTGCCAGCAGCGTAGGGACAGGGTACGGGAGCACTGAAGCTTTCTTT.

V and J are TRBV5-4 and TRBJ1-2, with D perhaps TRBD1 (5 bases). Trimming took off 0 bases at V and 12 bases at J, with 12 bases between the two ends. Germline assignment: CDR1 SGHNT and CDR2 YYREEE (reference sequence). This CDR3 has 12 residues. This CDR3 reads CASSLAGRGHTF. For the CDR3, the DNA is TGTGCCAGCAGCTTGGCCGGAAGGGGTCACACCTTC.

This rearrangement joins TRBV6-6 to TRBJ2-7; 9 bases agree with TRBD1. Unmatched junction bases numbered 5, after V lost 2 bases and J lost 3 bases. There are 15 residues in the CDR3. Germline V gives CDR1 MNHNY, CDR2 SVGAGI (reference sequence). The CDR3 protein is CASSYDSGQGYEQYF. The CDR3 DNA reads as TGTGCCAGCAGTTACGATTCGGGACAGGGCTACGAGCAGTACTTC.

This sequence joins TRBV29-1 and TRBJ1-2, with no clear D. The CDR3 runs to 13 residues. Deletions cut 5 bases from V and 1 base from J, with 11 bases between. The V gene's germline CDR1 is SQVTM and CDR2 ANQGSEA. CDR3 in DNA: TGCAGCGTTACAGCATCTAATAACTATGGCTACACCTTC. It specifies CSVTASNNYGYTF.

This clone was seen a single time. This chain's CDR3 is CASSGTGGRGYTF. The DNA for the CDR3 is TGTGCCAGTAGTGGGACAGGGGGTCGGGGCTACACCTTC. J is TRBJ1-2 and V is TRBV19, with 11 bases lining up with TRBD1. In germline, CDR1 is LNHDA, CDR2 SQIVND (reference sequence). The V gene end was trimmed by 5 bases and the J gene end by 8 bases; junction bases not matched to a gene: 4. The length of the CDR3 is 13 residues.

V is TRBV21-1 and J is TRBJ1-1. TRBV21-1 is designated a pseudogene. The CDR3 extends over 16 amino acids. The CDR3 region is CASSKFDAGGSTEAFF. For the CDR3, the DNA is TGTGCCAGCAGCAAATTTGATGCGGGGGGTAGTACTGAAGCTTTCTTT.

The V gene is TRBV7-8, the J gene TRBJ2-2; tentatively, D is TRBD2 (7 bases). V was clipped by 0 bases and J by 5 bases, with 13 bases between them. The CDR3 spans 16 residues. Per germline, CDR1 SGHVS and CDR2 FQNEAQ. This chain's CDR3 is CASSLAGGPETGELFF. CDR3 nucleotides: TGTGCCAGCAGCTTAGCGGGGGGGCCTGAAACCGGGGAGCTGTTTTTT.

The chain joins TRBV6-1 to TRBJ2-7, with D possibly being TRBD2 (6 bases). Germline V gene sequence: CDR1 MNHNS, CDR2 SASEGT. The CDR3 consists of 15 residues. Trimming left V 4 bases short and J 3 bases short, with 16 bases between. The CDR3 reads CASSGGRPQSYEQYF. The CDR3, as DNA: TGTGCCAGCAGTGGGGGGAGGCCACAGAGCTACGAGCAGTACTTC.

This CDR3 reads CASSRASSAGVTEHEQYF. Written as DNA, the CDR3 is TGTGCCAGCAGCCGCGCCAGTTCAGCGGGGGTCACGGAGCACGAGCAGTACTTC. The rearrangement links TRBV14 to TRBJ2-7, with 8 nucleotides matching TRBD2. This CDR3 comprises 18 residues. V was clipped by 4 bases and J by 5 bases; unmatched bases: 19. CDR1 is SGHDN, CDR2 FVKESK, per germline.

The rearrangement uses TRBV7-3 and TRBJ2-5, with D possibly TRBD1 on 5 matching bases. V was shortened by 4 bases and J by 1 base, with 7 bases between the two germline ends. Germline CDR1 SGHTA, CDR2 FQGTGA. CDR3 size: 13 residues. The DNA for the CDR3 is TGTGCCAGCAGCTACAGGTTCCAAGAGACCCAGTACTTC. Translating it yields CASSYRFQETQYF.

The V and J genes are TRBV5-6 and TRBJ2-1, with 8 bases fitting TRBD1. The V and J ends lost 0 bases and 7 bases, in that order; junction bases with no gene match: 3. This CDR3 comprises 14 residues. CDR1 and CDR2 (germline): SGHDT, YYEEEE. Here the CDR3 reads CASSLGQGANEQFF. The CDR3 nucleotides are TGTGCCAGCAGCTTGGGGCAGGGGGCGAATGAGCAGTTCTTC.

The chain is built from TRBV4-3 and TRBJ2-4; the match to TRBD2 covers 12 bases. This CDR3 has 22 residues. Germline V gives CDR1 LGHNA, CDR2 YSLEER. J lost 0 bases, V lost 0 bases, and 15 bases had no gene match. As DNA, the CDR3 is TGCGCCAGCAGCCAAGATTGGCTAGCGGGAGGGCATGTTATGGGAGCCAAAAACATTCAGTACTTC. Its protein product is CASSQDWLAGGHVMGAKNIQYF.

DNA for the CDR3: TGTGCCAGCAGACCTCCGGGACAGGGGGCAGATACGCAGTATTTT. Amino acids: CASRPPGQGADTQYF. The chain carries TRBV14 and TRBJ2-3; 11 nucleotides align to TRBD1. Looked up from germline, CDR1 is SGHDN and CDR2 is FVKESK. J was trimmed by 4 bases and V by 6 bases; bases with no gene match: 6. This CDR3 is built from 15 residues.

The gene calls are TRBV5-4 and TRBJ2-2, with D maybe TRBD2 (6 bases). Between the trimmed V and J ends, which lost 0 bases and 0 bases, there was a span of 9 bases. The germline V gene encodes CDR1 SGHNT and CDR2 YYREEE (reference sequence). The CDR3 runs 16 residues. The CDR3 coding sequence is TGTGCCAGCAGCTTGGCCCGGGGGTCGAACACCGGGGAGCTGTTTTTT. Translated, it gives CASSLARGSNTGELFF.

This chain links TRBV4-1 with TRBJ2-1, with 9 bases that match TRBD1. The CDR3 length is 18 residues. The V segment lost 1 base and the J segment 4 bases; nucleotides outside the gene matches: 11. The germline V gene encodes CDR1 MGHRA and CDR2 YSYEKL. Here the CDR3 reads CASSQGLPGGTGYNEQFF. The CDR3 coding sequence is TGCGCCAGCAGCCAAGGGCTTCCCGGAGGGACAGGGTACAATGAGCAGTTCTTC.

This clone was detected only a few times. The chain's CDR3 is CASSRDSEKLFF. For the CDR3, the DNA is TGTGCCAGCAGCCGAGACAGTGAAAAACTGTTTTTT. The rearrangement links TRBV7-9 to TRBJ1-4; D is perhaps TRBD1 (5 bases). Looked up from germline, CDR1 is SEHNR and CDR2 is FQNEAQ (reference sequence). The CDR3 runs to 12 residues. The V end was cut by 5 bases, the J end by 7 bases, with 8 bases between.

V and J are TRBV25-1 and TRBJ2-1, with 8 bases matching TRBD2. Germline V lookup: CDR1 MGHDK, CDR2 SYGVNS. J gave up 8 bases and V 5 bases, and 11 bases lay outside the gene matches. The CDR3 runs 15 residues. CDR3 protein: CASSPGLALLDEQFF. The CDR3 nucleotides read TGTGCCAGCAGTCCCGGACTAGCTCTCCTCGATGAGCAGTTCTTC.